This is a list of T cell receptor beta chains from one sample in a study of a mutant IDH1 vaccine in newly diagnosed glioma. Data came from immunoSEQ multiplex PCR; TCRdb stores just in-frame clones and leaves some out. The sample lists around 84,000 clones; over 75% were seen once. Their antigens are not known. Sequencing used PBMCs, obtained from a glioma patient whose treatment included an IDH1 peptide vaccine. All receptors come from a man aged 35-49 years with glioma. CDR3s include the opening cysteine and the closing phenylalanine or tryptophan.

J gene	V gene	CDR3 protein
TRBJ1-5	TRBV6-5	CASSYSRDSNQPQHF
TRBJ1-1	TRBV5-1	CASSLSGTGAVNTEAFF
-	TRBV9	CASSASDSYEQYF
TRBJ1-2	TRBV15	CATSREVRALYGYTF
TRBJ2-7	TRBV5-4	CASSGGLEQYF
TRBJ2-1	TRBV7-9	CASSSPENRAGEQFF
TRBJ1-6	TRBV9	CASRPDAQHSPLHF
TRBJ2-3	TRBV2	CASSEALTGGADTQYF
TRBJ1-3	TRBV5-1	CASSPQGSGNTIYF
TRBJ2-7	TRBV7-9	CASSLGALAGVTYEQYF
TRBJ2-7	TRBV12-5	CASGWSMGEQYF
TRBJ2-7	TRBV7-2	CASSRQGAPYEQYF
TRBJ1-2	TRBV11-2	CASSLEGFGGYTF
TRBJ1-6	TRBV6-5	CASSYGQENSPLHF
TRBJ2-3	TRBV4-3	CASSLGGGRVTDTQYF
TRBJ2-1	TRBV25-1	CASSGQGLNEQFF
TRBJ2-7	TRBV2	CASKVGPNYEQYF
TRBJ2-7	TRBV5-4	CASSFTGTYEQYF
TRBJ2-2	TRBV28	CASSLAGAGTGELFF
TRBJ2-5	TRBV6-5	CASSYGGQETQYF
TRBJ2-5	TRBV9	CASSVDPRVRETQYF
TRBJ2-7	TRBV19	CASSIKIGQGTIGYEQYF
TRBJ1-1	TRBV7-9	CASSRGTGNTEAFF
TRBJ1-1	TRBV7-2	CASSRRSNTEAFF
TRBJ1-1	TRBV5-1	CASSLVPGGNRGTEAFF
TRBJ1-4	TRBV5-1	CASSLDGDNEKLFF
TRBJ2-3	TRBV9	CASSVGGSATQYF
TRBJ1-1	TRBV7-2	CASTPGGRLAEAFF
TRBJ2-7	TRBV6-1	CASSGRGSTYEQYF
TRBJ1-2	TRBV27	CASSARQGGKNGYTF
TRBJ1-6	TRBV5-1	CASSTGGRGRSPLHF